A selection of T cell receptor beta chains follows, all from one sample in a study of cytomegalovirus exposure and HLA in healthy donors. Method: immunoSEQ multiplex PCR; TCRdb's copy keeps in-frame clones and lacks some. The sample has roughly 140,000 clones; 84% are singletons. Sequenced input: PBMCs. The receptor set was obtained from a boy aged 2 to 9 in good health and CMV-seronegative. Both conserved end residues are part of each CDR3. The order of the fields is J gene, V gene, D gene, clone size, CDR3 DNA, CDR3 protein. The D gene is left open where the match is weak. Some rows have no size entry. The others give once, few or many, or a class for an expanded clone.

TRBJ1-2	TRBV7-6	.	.	TGTGCCAGCAGCTTAAGTTTCCAGGGGTTAAGGGGCTACACCTTC	CASSLSFQGLRGYTF
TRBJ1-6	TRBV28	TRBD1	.	TGTGCCAGCAGTGGGACAGGGGGGGGACATAATTCACCCCTCCACTTT	CASSGTGGGHNSPLHF
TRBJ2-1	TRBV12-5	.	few	TGTGCTAGTGGTCCGGTTTGGGCGAATGAGCAGTTCTTC	CASGPVWANEQFF
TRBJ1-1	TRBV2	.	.	TGTGCCAGCAGTGGACAGCGGGACACTGAAGCTTTCTTT	CASSGQRDTEAFF
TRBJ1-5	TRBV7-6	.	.	TGTGCCAGCAGCCTGCTTAGAGGCGGGGGACTGCGCAATCAGCCCCAGCATTTT	CASSLLRGGGLRNQPQHF
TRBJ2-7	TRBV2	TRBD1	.	TGTGCCAGCAGTGTCCCTACTTCTACCGGGACAGTCTCCTACGAGCAGTACTTC	CASSVPTSTGTVSYEQYF
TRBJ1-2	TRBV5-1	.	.	TGCGCCAGCAGCTTTCAGTCCGGGGATGGCTACACCTTC	CASSFQSGDGYTF
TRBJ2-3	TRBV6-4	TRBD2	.	TGTGCCAGCAGTGACTCCGCGGGAGGAGCCGATACGCAGTATTTT	CASSDSAGGADTQYF
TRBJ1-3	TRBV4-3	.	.	TGCGCCAGCAGCCAAGGAGAACTAACAAGGGGCTCTGGAAACACCATATATTTT	CASSQGELTRGSGNTIYF
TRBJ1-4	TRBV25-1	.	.	TGTGCCAGCAGTGAGGGGAGGGGTCGAGGGGAAAAACTGTTTTTT	CASSEGRGRGEKLFF
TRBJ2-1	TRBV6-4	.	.	TGTGCCAGCAGTGACTCGAGAGCGGGCGAATACAATGAGCAGTTCTTC	CASSDSRAGEYNEQFF
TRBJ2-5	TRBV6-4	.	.	TGTGCCAGCAGTGTGGGCGGAGGAGAGACCCAGTACTTC	CASSVGGGETQYF
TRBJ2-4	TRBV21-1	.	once	TGTGCCAGCAGCACCGGACAGGGCTCCAAAAACATTCAGTACTTC	CASSTGQGSKNIQYF
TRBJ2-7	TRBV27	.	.	TGTGCCAGCAGTTTATCTCGGGGTAGCGAGCAGTACTTC	CASSLSRGSEQYF
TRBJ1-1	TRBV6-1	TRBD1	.	TGTGCCAGCAGGGGGACAGGACCTGAAGCTTTCTTT	CASRGTGPEAFF
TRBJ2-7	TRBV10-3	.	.	TGTGCCATCAGTACCGGGACATTGTCCTACGAGCAGTACTTC	CAISTGTLSYEQYF
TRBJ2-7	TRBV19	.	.	TGTGCCAGAAGACACAGGGTTTCCTTC	CARRHRVSF
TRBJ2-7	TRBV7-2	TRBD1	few	TGTGCCAGCAGCTACCAGACAGGACAGGCCTACGAGCAGTACTTC	CASSYQTGQAYEQYF
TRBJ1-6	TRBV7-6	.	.	TGTGCCAGCAGCTTAGCAGGAGAAAATTCACCCCTCCACTTT	CASSLAGENSPLHF
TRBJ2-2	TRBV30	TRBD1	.	TGTGCCTGGAGTGAGGGGACAGGGACCGGGGAGCTGTTTTTT	CAWSEGTGTGELFF
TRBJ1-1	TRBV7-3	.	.	TGTGCCAGCAGCGAGAGGGGGTCGCCTGAAGCTTTCTTT	CASSERGSPEAFF
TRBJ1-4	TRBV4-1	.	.	TGCGCCAGCAGCCAAGTGATCAGTAAGAATGAAAAACTGTTTTTT	CASSQVISKNEKLFF
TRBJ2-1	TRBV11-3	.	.	TGTGCCAGCAGCTTCTCTTGGGGCGGCGCCAGCTCCTACAATGAGCAGTTCTTC	CASSFSWGGASSYNEQFF
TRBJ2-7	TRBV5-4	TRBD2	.	TGTGCCAGCAGCTTGGCTAGCGGGAGTTTCAACGAGCAGTACTTC	CASSLASGSFNEQYF
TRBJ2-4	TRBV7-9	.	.	TGTGCCAGCAGCACCAGGGGTACAGCCAAAAACATTCAGTACTTC	CASSTRGTAKNIQYF
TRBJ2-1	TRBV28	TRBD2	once	TGTGCCAGCAGTTTACTCACGGGACTAGGGCAGTTCTTC	CASSLLTGLGQFF
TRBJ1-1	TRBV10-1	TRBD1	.	TGCGCCAGCAGTACCGACAGGGGATCGAACACTGAAGCTTTCTTT	CASSTDRGSNTEAFF
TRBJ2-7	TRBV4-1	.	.	TGCGCCAGCAGCCGACCCACAGGGAGCGAGCAGTACTTC	CASSRPTGSEQYF
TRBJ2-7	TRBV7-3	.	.	TGTGCCAGCAGCTTAGGGTCCGGGTACGAGCAGTACTTC	CASSLGSGYEQYF
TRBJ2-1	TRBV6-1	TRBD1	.	TGTGCCAGCAGTGAGAAGGACAGGGCCAATGAGCAGTTCTTC	CASSEKDRANEQFF
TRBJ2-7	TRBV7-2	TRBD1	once	TGTGCCAGCAGCCCAGGGGGCGCGTTCTACGAGCAGTACTTC	CASSPGGAFYEQYF
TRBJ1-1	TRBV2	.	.	TGTGCCAGCAAGCCTGGGGCCGAGAACACTGAAGCTTTCTTT	CASKPGAENTEAFF
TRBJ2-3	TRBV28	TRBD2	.	TGTGCCAGCAGTTTATCCCCACTAGCGGATGCTAGCACAGATACGCAGTATTTT	CASSLSPLADASTDTQYF
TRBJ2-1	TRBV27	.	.	TGTGCCAGCAGTTGGGGGACAAATGAGCAGTTCTTC	CASSWGTNEQFF
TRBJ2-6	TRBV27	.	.	TGTGCCAGCAGTTTGGGATTAGGGAGCGTCCTGACTTTC	CASSLGLGSVLTF
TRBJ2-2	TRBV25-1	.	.	TGTGCCAGCAGTGGAGGCTGGTCAGCGAACACCGGGGAGCTGTTTTTT	CASSGGWSANTGELFF
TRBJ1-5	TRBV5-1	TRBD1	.	TGCGCCAGCAGCATGACAGGGGCCGACAATCAGCCCCAGCATTTT	CASSMTGADNQPQHF
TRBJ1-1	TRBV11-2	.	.	TGTGCCAGCAGCTTAGTGGTCGGGGGTCCGGACACTGAAGCTTTCTTT	CASSLVVGGPDTEAFF
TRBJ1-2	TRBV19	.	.	TGTGCCAGTAGAGATACAGGGAGCTATGGCTACACCTTC	CASRDTGSYGYTF
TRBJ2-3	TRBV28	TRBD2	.	TGTGCCAGCAGTTTAGGCACTAGCGGGCGCACAGATACGCAGTATTTT	CASSLGTSGRTDTQYF
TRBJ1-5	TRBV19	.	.	TGTGCCAGTAGTATATACGACAGAGAATTTAATCAGCCCCAGCATTTT	CASSIYDREFNQPQHF
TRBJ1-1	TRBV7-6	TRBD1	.	TGTGCCAGCAGCTCCGGACAGGGTGAAGCTTTCTTT	CASSSGQGEAFF
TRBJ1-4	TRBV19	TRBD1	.	TGTGCCAGTAGTACCGGGACAGGGACGGGGAATGAAAAACTGTTTTTT	CASSTGTGTGNEKLFF
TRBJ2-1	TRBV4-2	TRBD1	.	TGTGCCAGCAGCCAAGGGAGAGGGGGCGAAATTTACAATGAGCAGTTCTTC	CASSQGRGGEIYNEQFF
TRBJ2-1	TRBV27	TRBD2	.	TGTGCCAGCAAACCTAGCGGGAGGTCCGAGCAGTTCTTC	CASKPSGRSEQFF
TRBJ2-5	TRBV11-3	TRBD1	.	TGTGCCAGCAGCCGGGACAGACAAGAGACCCAGTACTTC	CASSRDRQETQYF
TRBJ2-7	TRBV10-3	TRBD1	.	TGTGCCATCAGTGCCCGGGACAGCAGCTACGAGCAGTACTTC	CAISARDSSYEQYF
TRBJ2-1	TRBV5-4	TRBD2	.	TGTGCCAGCAAACCCCGCGGGGGAGTCACCAATGAGCAGTTCTTC	CASKPRGGVTNEQFF
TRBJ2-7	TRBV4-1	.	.	TGCGCCAGCAGCCCGGTTCCGGGTTTAAACTCCTACGAGCAGTACTTC	CASSPVPGLNSYEQYF
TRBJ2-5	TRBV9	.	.	TGTGCCAGCAGCGCCCCCCGGACTTGGACCCAGTACTTC	CASSAPRTWTQYF
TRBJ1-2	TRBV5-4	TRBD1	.	TGTGCCAGCAGCTTGCCGGCGGACAGGGTGTGGGGCTACACCTTC	CASSLPADRVWGYTF
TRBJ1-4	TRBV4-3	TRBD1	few	TGCGCCAGCAGCCAAGCCGGGACAGGGAATGAAAAACTGTTTTTT	CASSQAGTGNEKLFF
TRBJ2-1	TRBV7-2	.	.	TGTGCCAGCAGCTTAGAGAGGCGCTCCTACAATGAGCAGTTCTTC	CASSLERRSYNEQFF
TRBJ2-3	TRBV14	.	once	TGTGCCAGCAGCCAAGTAATGGGCGGGTCACGCACAGATACGCAGTATTTT	CASSQVMGGSRTDTQYF